This T cell receptor (beta chain) was recorded in a study of blood T cell repertoires in COVID-19. In the study overall: Acute-phase and convalescent COVID-19 samples originated in the United States, Italy and Spain. Sources were T cells, B-cell-depleted T cells, or PBMCs; the material itself was cDNA or gDNA.

In the source study's methods: From reference gene primer amplification, estimates of nucleated cell counts were derived. TCRdb's table, derived via immunoSEQ multiplex PCR, lists solely in-frame clones and lacks some. V and J calls and clone size are as listed in that table; D and trimming were resolved from the DNA. Of some 68,000 clones in the sample, roughly nine tenths were seen once. Germline lookup yields CDR1 SEHNR and CDR2 FQNEAQ (reference sequence). J lost 0 bases, V lost 6 bases, and 6 bases had no gene match. There are 16 residues in the CDR3. The rearrangement links TRBV7-9 to TRBJ1-4; TRBD1 agrees at 8 bases. The source of this sequence is a man aged 45 to 65 with active COVID-19. Material: peripheral blood. The DNA of the CDR3 is TGTGCCAGCAGGCGGACAGGGCAAGCAACTAATGAAAAACTGTTTTTT. Its protein is CASRRTGQATNEKLFF.